The entry below describes one T cell receptor (beta chain). Seattle patient enrollment occurred during active infection, with longitudinal follow-up thereafter. This entry comes from a study of blood T cell repertoires in COVID-19. Repertoires were generated with immunoSEQ multiplex PCR, while TCRdb's copy carries only in-frame clones and drops some. Among about 200,000 clones listed, roughly 84% were seen once. Losses at the gene ends were 7 bases for V and 7 bases for J; bases not matched to a gene: 7. From germline, CDR1 is MNHEY and CDR2 SVGAGI. This CDR3 has 14 residues. Sequences were obtained from peripheral blood. The TCR originated in a man aged 50 to 59 with COVID-19, enrolled during active disease. The chain joins TRBV6-5 to TRBJ1-4; 9 nucleotides agree with TRBD1. The CDR3 DNA follows: TGTGCCAGCAAACGGGACAGGGTGATTGAAAAACTGTTTTTT. It codes for CASKRDRVIEKLFF.